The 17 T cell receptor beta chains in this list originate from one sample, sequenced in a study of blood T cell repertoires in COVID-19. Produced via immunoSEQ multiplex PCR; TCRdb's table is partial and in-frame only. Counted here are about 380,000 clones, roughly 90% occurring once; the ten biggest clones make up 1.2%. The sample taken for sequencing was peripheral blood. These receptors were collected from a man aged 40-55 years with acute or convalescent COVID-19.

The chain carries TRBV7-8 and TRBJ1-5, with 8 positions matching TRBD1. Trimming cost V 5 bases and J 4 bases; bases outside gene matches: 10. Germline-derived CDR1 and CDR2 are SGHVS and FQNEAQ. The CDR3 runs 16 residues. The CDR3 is CASSILRQGKNQPQHF. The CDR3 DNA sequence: TGTGCCAGCAGCATACTAAGACAGGGGAAGAATCAGCCCCAGCATTTT.

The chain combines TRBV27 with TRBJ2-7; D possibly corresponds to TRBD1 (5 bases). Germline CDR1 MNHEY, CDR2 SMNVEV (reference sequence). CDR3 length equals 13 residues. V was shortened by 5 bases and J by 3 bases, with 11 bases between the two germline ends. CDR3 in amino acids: CASSPRRGYEQYF. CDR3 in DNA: TGTGCCAGCAGTCCCCGTAGGGGCTACGAGCAGTACTTC.

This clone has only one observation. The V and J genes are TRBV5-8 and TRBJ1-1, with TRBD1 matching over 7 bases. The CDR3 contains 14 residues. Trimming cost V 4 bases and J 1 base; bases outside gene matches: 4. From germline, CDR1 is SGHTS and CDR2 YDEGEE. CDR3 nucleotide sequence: TGTGCCAGCAGCCGGACAGGCCGGAACACTGAAGCTTTCTTT. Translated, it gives CASSRTGRNTEAFF.

This CDR3 reads CASSSLTGGTYNEQFF. CDR3 nucleotides: TGTGCCAGCAGTTCCCTCACGGGGGGGACCTACAATGAGCAGTTCTTC. V and J are TRBV6-5 and TRBJ2-1; 8 bases map to TRBD2. The CDR3 is made up of 16 amino acids. The germline gives CDR1 MNHEY, CDR2 SVGAGI. V lost 4 bases and J lost 2; bases outside the gene matches: 7.

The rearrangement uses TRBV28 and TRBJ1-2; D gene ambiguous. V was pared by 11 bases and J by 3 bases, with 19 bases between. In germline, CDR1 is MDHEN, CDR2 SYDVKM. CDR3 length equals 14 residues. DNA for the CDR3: TGTGCCCAGTTTCAGGAGGGCCGATACTATGGCTACACCTTC. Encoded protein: CAQFQEGRYYGYTF.

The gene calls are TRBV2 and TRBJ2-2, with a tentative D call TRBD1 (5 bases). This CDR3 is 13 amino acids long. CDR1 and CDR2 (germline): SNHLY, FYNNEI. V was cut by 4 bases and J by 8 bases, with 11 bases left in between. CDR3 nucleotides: TGTGCCAGCAGTGTGGGGCCCGAAGGGGAGCTGTTTTTT. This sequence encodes CASSVGPEGELFF.

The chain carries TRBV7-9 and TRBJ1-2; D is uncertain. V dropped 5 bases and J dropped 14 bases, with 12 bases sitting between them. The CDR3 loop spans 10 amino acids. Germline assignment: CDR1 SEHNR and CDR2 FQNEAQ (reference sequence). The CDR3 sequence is CASSPLFSTF. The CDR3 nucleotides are TGTGCCAGCAGCCCCCTTTTCAGTACCTTC.

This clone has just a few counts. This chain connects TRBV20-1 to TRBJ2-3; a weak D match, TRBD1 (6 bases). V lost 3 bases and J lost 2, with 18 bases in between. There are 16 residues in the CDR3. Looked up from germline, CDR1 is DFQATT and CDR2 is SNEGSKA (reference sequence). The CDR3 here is CSASWGLDSHTDTQYF. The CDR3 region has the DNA TGCAGTGCTAGTTGGGGCCTGGACAGCCACACAGATACGCAGTATTTT.

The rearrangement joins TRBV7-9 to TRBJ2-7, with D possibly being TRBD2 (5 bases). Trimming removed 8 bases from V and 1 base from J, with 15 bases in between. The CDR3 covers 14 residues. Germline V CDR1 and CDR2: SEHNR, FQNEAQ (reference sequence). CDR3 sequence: CASGAMGESYEQYF. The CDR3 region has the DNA TGTGCCAGCGGCGCGATGGGAGAATCCTACGAGCAGTACTTC. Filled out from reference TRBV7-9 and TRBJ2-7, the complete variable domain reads DTGVSQNPRHKITKRGQNVTFRCDPISEHNRLYWYRQTLGQGPEFLTYFQNEAQLEKSRLLSDRFSAERPKGSFSTLEIQRTEQGDSAMYLCASGAMGESYEQYFGPGTRLTVT.

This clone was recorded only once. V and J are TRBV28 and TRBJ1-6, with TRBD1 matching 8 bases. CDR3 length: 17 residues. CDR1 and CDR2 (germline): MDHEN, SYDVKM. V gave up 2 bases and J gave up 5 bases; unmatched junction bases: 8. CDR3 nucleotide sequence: TGTGCCAGCAGTTTACTGTGGACAGGGTGGAATAATTCACCCCTCCACTTT. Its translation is CASSLLWTGWNNSPLHF.

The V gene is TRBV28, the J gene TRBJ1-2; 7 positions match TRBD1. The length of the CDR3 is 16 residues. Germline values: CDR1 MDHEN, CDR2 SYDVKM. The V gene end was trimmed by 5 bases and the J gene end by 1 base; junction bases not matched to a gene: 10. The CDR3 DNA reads TGTGCCAGCAGTGACAATACAGGGGATTTTAACTATGGCTACACCTTC. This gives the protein CASSDNTGDFNYGYTF.

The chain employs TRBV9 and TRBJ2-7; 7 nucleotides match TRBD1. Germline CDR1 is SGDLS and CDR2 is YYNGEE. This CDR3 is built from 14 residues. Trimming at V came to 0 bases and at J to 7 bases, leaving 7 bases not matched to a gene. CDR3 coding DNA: TGTGCCAGCAGCGTAGGACAGGGAACGGGGGAGCAGTACTTC. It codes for CASSVGQGTGEQYF.

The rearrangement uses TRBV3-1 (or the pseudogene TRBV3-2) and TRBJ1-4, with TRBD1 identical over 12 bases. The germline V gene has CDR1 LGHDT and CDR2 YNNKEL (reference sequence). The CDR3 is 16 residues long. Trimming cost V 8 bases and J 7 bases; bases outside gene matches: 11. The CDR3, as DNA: TGTGCCAGCGCAGTGGGACAGGGGGCTGTGGGTGAAAAACTGTTTTTT. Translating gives CASAVGQGAVGEKLFF.

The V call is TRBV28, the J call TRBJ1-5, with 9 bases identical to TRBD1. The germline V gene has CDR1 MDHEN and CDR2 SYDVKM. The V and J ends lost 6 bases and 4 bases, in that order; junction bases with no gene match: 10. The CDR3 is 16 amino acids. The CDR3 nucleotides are TGTGCCAGCAGCGAATTCGGGACAGGGATAAATCAGCCCCAGCATTTT. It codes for CASSEFGTGINQPQHF.

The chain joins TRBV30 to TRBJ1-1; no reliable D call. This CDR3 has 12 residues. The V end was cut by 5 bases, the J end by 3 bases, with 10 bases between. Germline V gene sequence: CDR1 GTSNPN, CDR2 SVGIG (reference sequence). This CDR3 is CAWEREYTEAFF. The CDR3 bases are TGTGCCTGGGAGAGAGAGTACACTGAAGCTTTCTTT.

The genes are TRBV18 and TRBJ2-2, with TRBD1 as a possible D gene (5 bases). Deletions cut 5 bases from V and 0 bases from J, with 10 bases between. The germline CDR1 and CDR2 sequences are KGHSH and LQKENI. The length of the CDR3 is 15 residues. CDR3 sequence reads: CASSSRVPNTGELFF. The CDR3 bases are TGTGCCAGCTCATCCAGGGTCCCGAACACCGGGGAGCTGTTTTTT.

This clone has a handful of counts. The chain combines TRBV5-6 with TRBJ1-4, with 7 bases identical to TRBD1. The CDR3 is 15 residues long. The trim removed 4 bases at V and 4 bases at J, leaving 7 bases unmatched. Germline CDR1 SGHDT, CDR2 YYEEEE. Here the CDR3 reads CASSARDSYNEKLFF. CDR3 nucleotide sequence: TGTGCCAGCAGCGCCAGGGACAGTTATAATGAAAAACTGTTTTTT. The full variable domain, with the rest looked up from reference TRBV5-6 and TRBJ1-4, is DAGVTQSPTHLIKTRGQQVTLRCSPKSGHDTVSWYQQALGQGPQFIFQYYEEEERQRGNFPDRFSGHQFPNYSSELNVNALLLGDSALYLCASSARDSYNEKLFFGSGTQLSVL.